The clone carrying this T cell receptor beta chain appeared many times. The antigen is not known. This entry comes from a study of blood T cells in healthy people across ages. Study outcomes and limitations: Naive and antigen-experienced cells could not be conclusively compared, given unsorted PBMCs. Estimated diversity, derived from one million T cells, was regarded as an underestimate.

Combining a sample-barcoded 5' primer with a J-beta primer mix, a second PCR ran for 7 to 11 cycles. TCRdb re-derived calls from the 5' RACE reads in MiXCR, one entry per CDR3 protein. Of 1.6 million or so distinct CDR3 sequences in the sample, approximately 32% were seen once. Germline V gene lookup returns CDR1 DFQATT and CDR2 SNEGSKA (reference sequence). This CDR3 has 14 residues. With V trimmed by 1 base and J by 4 bases, 4 bases remained unmatched. The rearrangement uses TRBV20-1 and TRBJ2-1; 7 bases match TRBD2. The sample taken for sequencing was blood. The origin of this receptor is a woman aged 25-40 years in good health. The CDR3 DNA reads TGCAGTGCTAGAGCGGGGGGACCTTACAATGAGCAGTTCTTC. It translates to CSARAGGPYNEQFF.